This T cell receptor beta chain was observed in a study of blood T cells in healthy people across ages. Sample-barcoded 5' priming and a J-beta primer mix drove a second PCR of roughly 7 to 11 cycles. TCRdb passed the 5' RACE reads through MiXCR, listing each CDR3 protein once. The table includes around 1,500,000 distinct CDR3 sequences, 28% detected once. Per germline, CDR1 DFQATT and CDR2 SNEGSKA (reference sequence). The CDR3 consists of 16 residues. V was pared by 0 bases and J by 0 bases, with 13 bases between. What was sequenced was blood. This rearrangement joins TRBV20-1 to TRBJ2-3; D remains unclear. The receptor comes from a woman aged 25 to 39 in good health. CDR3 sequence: CSARDNWRKSTDTQYF. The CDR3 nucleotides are TGCAGTGCTAGAGATAATTGGCGAAAAAGCACAGATACGCAGTATTTT.